This TCR beta chain was sequenced for a study of T cell responses to AZD1222 COVID-19 vaccine. Study observations and caveats: Donors were largely white British and mainly female; clonal diversity was possibly underestimated.

Sequenced by immunoSEQ multiplex PCR; TCRdb stores in-frame clones only, minus some. Found here are 150,000 to 200,000 clones, around nine tenths of them singletons; the top ten hold about 3.6%. In regard to this clone: Its specificity is unknown.

This clonotype originated in an adult who received the MenACWY meningococcal vaccine as a control. Sequencing was performed on peripheral blood, taken 28 days after the second dose of the MenACWY control vaccine.

DNA of the CDR3: TGTGCCAGCAGCCCCAGTTGGGGGACCTCCTACAATGAGCAGTTCTTC. This codes for CASSPSWGTSYNEQFF. This chain uses TRBV7-9 with TRBJ2-1, with D perhaps given as TRBD1 or TRBD2 (5 bases each). Germline CDR1 and CDR2: SEHNR and FQNEAQ (reference sequence). This CDR3 has 16 residues. Trimming cost V 5 bases and J 0 bases, with 14 bases left between them.